The entry that follows covers one T cell receptor (beta chain) sequence. Measured with immunoSEQ multiplex PCR; TCRdb has only the in-frame clones, and not every one. The repertoire holds about 160,000 clones, around 92% seen once, with 4% to 5% in the top ten. The CDR3 is 17 residues long. V was clipped by 4 bases and J by 0 bases; unmatched bases: 10. CDR1 is MGHRA and CDR2 is YSYEKL in the germline V gene. This specimen belongs to a study of cytomegalovirus exposure and HLA in healthy donors. The sample comprised PBMCs. The TCR comes from a man younger than 35 in good health and CMV-seropositive. The J gene is TRBJ2-3, the V gene TRBV4-1, with 7 bases identical to TRBD2. The CDR3 region is CASSREPSGPSTDTQYF. The CDR3 coding sequence is TGCGCCAGCAGCCGTGAACCTAGCGGACCCAGCACAGATACGCAGTATTTT.